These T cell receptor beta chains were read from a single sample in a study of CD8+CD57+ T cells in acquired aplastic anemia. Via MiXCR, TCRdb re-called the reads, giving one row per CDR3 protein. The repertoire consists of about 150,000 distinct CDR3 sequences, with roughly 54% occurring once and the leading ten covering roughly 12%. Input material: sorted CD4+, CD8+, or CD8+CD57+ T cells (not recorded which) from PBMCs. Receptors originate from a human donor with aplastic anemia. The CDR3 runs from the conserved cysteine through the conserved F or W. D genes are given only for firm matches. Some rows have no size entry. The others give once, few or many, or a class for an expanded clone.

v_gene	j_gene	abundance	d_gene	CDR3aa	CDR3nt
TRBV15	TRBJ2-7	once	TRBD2	CATSRDRLTSGYHDVYF	TGTGCCACCAGCAGAGATCGTTTAACTAGCGGGTACCATGATGTGTACTTC
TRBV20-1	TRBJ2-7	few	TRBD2	CSATGTSGVPYEQYF	TGCAGTGCTACGGGGACTAGCGGGGTCCCGTACGAGCAGTACTTC
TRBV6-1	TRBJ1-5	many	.	CASSETQPQHF	TGTGCCAGCAGTGAGACTCAGCCCCAGCATTTT
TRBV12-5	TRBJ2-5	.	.	CASGSTVGETQYF	TGTGCTAGTGGTTCGACAGTAGGAGAGACCCAGTACTTC
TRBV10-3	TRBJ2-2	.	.	CAISDQGCANTGELFF	TGTGCCATCAGTGATCAGGGCTGTGCGAACACCGGGGAGCTGTTTTTT
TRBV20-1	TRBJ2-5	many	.	CSAVRDDGLQETQYF	TGCAGTGCCGTACGAGATGACGGACTCCAAGAGACCCAGTACTTC
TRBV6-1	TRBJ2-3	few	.	CASSEGRDTDTQYF	TGTGCCAGCAGTGAAGGCAGGGACACAGATACGCAGTATTTT
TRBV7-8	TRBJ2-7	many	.	CASSLRPKSSYEQYF	TGTGCCAGCAGCTTAAGACCCAAGAGCTCCTACGAGCAGTACTTC
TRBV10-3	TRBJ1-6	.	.	CAISMTEGNSPLHF	TGTGCCATCAGTATGACCGAGGGAAATTCACCCCTCCACTTT
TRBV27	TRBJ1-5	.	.	CASSFQGFVQPQHF	TGTGCCAGCAGTTTTCAAGGGTTTGTACAGCCCCAGCATTTT
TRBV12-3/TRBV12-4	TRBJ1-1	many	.	CASSWGDGNTEAFF	TGTGCCAGCAGTTGGGGGGACGGTAACACTGAAGCTTTCTTT
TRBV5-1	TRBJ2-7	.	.	CASSLRLELDEQYF	TGCGCCAGCAGCTTGCGACTAGAACTCGACGAGCAGTACTTC